A single sample gave rise to the 21 T cell receptor beta chains below, sequenced in a study of identical twins. TCRdb reprocessed the 5' RACE reads via MiXCR and lists one record per CDR3 protein. The sample has 400,000 to 650,000 distinct CDR3 sequences, around 20% seen once. This sample also belongs to another study, concerning T cells expressing NK-cell markers.

Sequenced sample: CD4+ T cells sorted from blood. These receptors all come from a woman younger than 30 in good health.

The genes are TRBV12-3 or TRBV12-4 and TRBJ2-3, with 9 bases matching TRBD1. CDR3 size: 16 residues. V trimming: 5 bases; J trimming: 2 bases; junction bases outside the gene matches: 8. The CDR3 loop is CASSIGQGRNTDTQYF. In DNA, the CDR3 is TGTGCCAGCAGTATCGGACAGGGGCGCAACACAGATACGCAGTATTTT.

The sample holds a few counts of this clonotype. The rearrangement uses TRBV10-3 and TRBJ2-7; D is unresolved. V gave up 0 bases and J gave up 5 bases, with 8 bases separating them. Germline assignment: CDR1 ENHRY and CDR2 SYGVKD. The CDR3 has 13 residues. CDR3 sequence: CAISESKGHEQYF. The CDR3 DNA follows: TGTGCCATCAGTGAGTCTAAAGGGCACGAGCAGTACTTC.

This clonotype showed up just a few times. J is TRBJ2-3 and V is TRBV20-1; D is ambiguous. Germline V gives CDR1 DFQATT, CDR2 SNEGSKA (reference sequence). Deletions cut 6 bases from V and 1 base from J, with 8 bases between. This CDR3 is built from 12 residues. CDR3 protein: CSAHIRTDTQYF. DNA for the CDR3: TGCAGTGCCCACATCCGCACAGATACGCAGTATTTT.

This clonotype came up a few times. The V call is TRBV20-1, the J call TRBJ2-7; TRBD2 matches at 7 bases. The V segment lost 6 bases and the J segment 7 bases; nucleotides outside the gene matches: 18. The CDR3 totals 15 residues. The germline V gene has CDR1 DFQATT and CDR2 SNEGSKA (reference sequence). The CDR3 DNA is TGCAGTGCGACCCCGCCGGGACTCGAAGCGGGGGAGCAGTACTTC. Its protein is CSATPPGLEAGEQYF.

The V and J genes are TRBV20-1 and TRBJ2-1; a weak D match, TRBD2 (5 bases). Trimming took 3 bases from V and 3 from J, leaving 6 bases between them. Germline lookup yields CDR1 DFQATT and CDR2 SNEGSKA (reference sequence). The CDR3 has 12 amino acids. The CDR3: CSASEGYNEQFF. As DNA, the CDR3 is TGCAGTGCTAGCGAGGGCTACAATGAGCAGTTCTTC.

The V gene is TRBV20-1, the J gene TRBJ1-2; TRBD1 might be the D (5 bases). In germline, CDR1 is DFQATT, CDR2 SNEGSKA (reference sequence). The CDR3 has 11 amino acids. Trimming cost V 6 bases and J 3 bases, with 8 bases left between them. In nucleotides, the CDR3 is TGCAGTGCGGGACTGTACTATGGCTACACCTTC. This gives the protein CSAGLYYGYTF.

The CDR3 DNA follows: TGTGCCAGCGCTAAGGTTCACAGGTACCAAGAGACCCAGTACTTC. Its protein product is CASAKVHRYQETQYF. This chain links TRBV18 with TRBJ2-5; possibly TRBD1 for D (5 bases). Germline-derived CDR1 and CDR2 are KGHSH and LQKENI. V was clipped by 8 bases and J by 0 bases, with 16 bases between them. There are 15 residues in the CDR3.

This clonotype appeared a few times. DNA of the CDR3: TGCAGTGCTAGAGCCCCGGCGGACGGCACAGATACGCAGTATTTT. Its protein product is CSARAPADGTDTQYF. The chain recombines TRBV20-1 with TRBJ2-3; no definite D call. Trimming removed 1 base from V and 1 base from J, with 12 bases in between. Germline V gives CDR1 DFQATT, CDR2 SNEGSKA (reference sequence). This CDR3 is built from 15 residues.

As concerns this clonotype: The missing conserved phenylalanine or tryptophan at the end of this CDR3 makes a read error likely. V and J are TRBV7-2 and TRBJ1-2; D remains ambiguous. CDR1 and CDR2 (germline): SGHTA, FQGNSA. Trimming left V 4 bases short and J 0 bases short, with 6 bases between. The CDR3 runs 13 residues. This CDR3 is CASSYGPNYGYTL. CDR3 DNA sequence: TGTGCCAGCAGCTATGGACCTAACTATGGCTACACCCTC.

This clonotype has more than one count but fewer than ten. The chain joins TRBV20-1 to TRBJ2-1, with a tentative D call TRBD2 (7 bases). The CDR3 sequence is 14 residues long. Per germline, CDR1 DFQATT and CDR2 SNEGSKA (reference sequence). V was pared by 6 bases and J by 4 bases, with 16 bases between. The CDR3 spells CSATSGTQYNEQFF. The CDR3 nucleotides read TGCAGTGCCACAAGCGGGACACAATACAATGAGCAGTTCTTC.

This clonotype has only a few counts. V and J are TRBV5-1 and TRBJ2-3, with TRBD2 as a possible D gene (5 bases). Germline V gene sequence: CDR1 SGHRS, CDR2 YFSETQ. This CDR3 comprises 14 residues. V was pared by 4 bases and J by 4 bases, with 13 bases between. The CDR3 reads CASSIRGAADTQYF. The CDR3 DNA follows: TGCGCCAGCAGCATTCGGGGAGCCGCAGATACGCAGTATTTT.

On this clonotype itself: Sequence at one end of the junction differs from germline and may be a read error. This rearrangement joins TRBV20-1 to TRBJ1-2, with D uncertain. CDR1 and CDR2 (germline): DFQATT, SNEGSKA (reference sequence). This CDR3 is built from 10 residues. CDR3 residues: CSARDLQELW. CDR3 DNA: TGCAGTGCTAGAGATCTGCAGGAGCTTTGG.

This clonotype was recorded many times. The V and J genes are TRBV10-3 and TRBJ2-5; D unresolved. Trimming pared 11 bases from V and 3 bases from J, leaving 13 bases between. The CDR3 consists of 12 residues. Germline-derived CDR1 and CDR2 are ENHRY and SYGVKD. The CDR3 loop reads CAVGQKKETQYF. The DNA of the CDR3 is TGTGCCGTCGGGCAGAAGAAAGAGACCCAGTACTTC.

This clonotype was counted between two and nine times. The rearrangement links TRBV12-3 or TRBV12-4 to TRBJ1-1; the D is unclear. The length of the CDR3 is 13 residues. Trimming cost V 3 bases and J 4 bases, with 9 bases left between them. The CDR3 loop reads CASSLVGCTEAFF. The CDR3 nucleotides read TGTGCCAGCAGTTTGGTGGGGTGCACTGAAGCTTTCTTT.

The genes are TRBV20-1 and TRBJ2-7, with D unresolved. The V end lost 1 base, the J end lost 3 bases, and 4 bases lay between the germline ends. CDR3 size: 11 residues. Germline CDR1 is DFQATT and CDR2 is SNEGSKA (reference sequence). The CDR3 here is CSARAVYEQYF. In nucleotides, the CDR3 is TGCAGTGCTAGAGCTGTCTACGAGCAGTACTTC.

This clonotype came up a few times. The rearrangement links TRBV6-1 to TRBJ2-2; 9 nucleotides match TRBD1. CDR3 length: 15 residues. Germline trimming cut 6 bases from V and 7 bases from J; bases unmatched to any gene: 9. Germline V gene lookup returns CDR1 MNHNS and CDR2 SASEGT. CDR3 sequence (DNA): TGTGCCAGCAGGGCCTGGACAGGGGCGAACGGGGAGCTGTTTTTT. Its protein product is CASRAWTGANGELFF.

The chain carries TRBV20-1 and TRBJ1-1, with TRBD1 matching 9 bases. Looked up from germline, CDR1 is DFQATT and CDR2 is SNEGSKA (reference sequence). The CDR3 contains 14 residues. V was pared by 8 bases and J by 3 bases, with 10 bases of the junction left unmatched. The CDR3 spells CSPSKTGGYTEAFF. CDR3 coding DNA: TGCAGTCCCTCTAAGACAGGGGGTTACACTGAAGCTTTCTTT.

V gene TRBV5-5 combines with J gene TRBJ1-2; D unresolved. CDR1 is SGHKS, CDR2 YYEKEE, per germline (reference sequence). The length of the CDR3 is 11 residues. Trimming cost V 1 base and J 8 bases, with 6 bases left between them. In DNA form, the CDR3 reads TGTGCCAGCAGCTTGAGGAGGGGCTACACCTTC. It yields the protein CASSLRRGYTF.

The genes are TRBV9 and TRBJ2-3; 10 nucleotides agree with TRBD1. CDR1 is SGDLS, CDR2 YYNGEE, per germline. V shed 3 bases and J 3 bases; nucleotides not matched to a gene: 7. There are 16 residues in the CDR3. CDR3 region: CASSEKDRGYTDTQYF. Written as DNA, the CDR3 is TGTGCCAGCAGCGAAAAGGACAGGGGGTATACAGATACGCAGTATTTT.

The rearrangement links TRBV7-2 to TRBJ1-4, with a possible D match to TRBD1 (5 bases). Germline values: CDR1 SGHTA, CDR2 FQGNSA. The CDR3 sequence is 15 residues long. V dropped 2 bases and J dropped 3 bases, with 10 bases sitting between them. The CDR3 is CASSLRGGANEKLFF. The CDR3 nucleotides are TGTGCCAGCAGCTTACGGGGGGGAGCTAATGAAAAACTGTTTTTT.

The J gene is TRBJ2-1, the V gene TRBV5-1, with TRBD2 identical over 10 bases. V dropped 4 bases and J dropped 10; count of bases not matched to a gene: 8. Germline CDR1 SGHRS, CDR2 YFSETQ. The CDR3 totals 14 residues. The CDR3 nucleotides are TGCGCCAGCAGCCTGCAGCGGGGGGGCCTAGAGCAGTTCTTC. It specifies CASSLQRGGLEQFF. Using reference TRBV5-1 and TRBJ2-1 for the parts outside the CDR3, the full variable domain is KAGVTQTPRYLIKTRGQQVTLSCSPISGHRSVSWYQQTPGQGLQFLFEYFSETQRNKGNFPGRFSGRQFSNSRSEMNVSTLELGDSALYLCASSLQRGGLEQFFGPGTRLTVL.